This TCR beta chain was observed in a study of T cell repertoires in cytomegalovirus infection. MiXCR was run by TCRdb on the reads, yielding one entry per CDR3 protein. The table lists about 830,000 distinct CDR3 sequences, approximately 32% of them singletons. General study results and limits: CMV-specific TCR beta clonotypes restricted by HLA-C were the ones dominating the ex vivo response.

Comments on this clonotype: Its specificity is unknown.

Source: cultured CD8+ T cells from PBMCs, taken from culture after CMV antigen stimulation. The sequence derives from a human donor in good health (CMV status not recorded). Some clones in this sample may be carry-over from other donors' samples.

The CDR3, as DNA: TGTGCCAGCAGTAGGGACAGGGCCTACGAGCAGTACGTC. It encodes CASSRDRAYEQYV. This chain joins TRBV6-6 and TRBJ2-7; 9 bases align to TRBD1. The V segment lost 5 bases and the J segment 2 bases; nucleotides outside the gene matches: 1. CDR3 length equals 13 residues. Per the germline V gene, CDR1 is MNHNY and CDR2 is SVGAGI (reference sequence).